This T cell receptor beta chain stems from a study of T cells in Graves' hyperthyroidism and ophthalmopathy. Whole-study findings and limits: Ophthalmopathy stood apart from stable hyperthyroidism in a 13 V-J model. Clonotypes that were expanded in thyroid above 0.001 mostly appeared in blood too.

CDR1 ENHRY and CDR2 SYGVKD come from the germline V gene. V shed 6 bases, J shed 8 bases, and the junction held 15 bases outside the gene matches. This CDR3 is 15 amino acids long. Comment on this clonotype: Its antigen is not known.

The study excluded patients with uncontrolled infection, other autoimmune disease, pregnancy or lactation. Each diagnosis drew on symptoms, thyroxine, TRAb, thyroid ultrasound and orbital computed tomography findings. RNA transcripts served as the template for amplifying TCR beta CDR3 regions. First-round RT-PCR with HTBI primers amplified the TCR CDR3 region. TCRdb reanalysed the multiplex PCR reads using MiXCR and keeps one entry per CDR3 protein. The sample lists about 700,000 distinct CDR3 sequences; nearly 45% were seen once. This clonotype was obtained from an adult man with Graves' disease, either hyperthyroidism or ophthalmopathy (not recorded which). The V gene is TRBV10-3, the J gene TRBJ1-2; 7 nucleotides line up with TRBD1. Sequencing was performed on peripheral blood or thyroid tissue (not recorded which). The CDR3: CAIRLALRDSRGYTF. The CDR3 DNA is TGTGCCATCAGGCTCGCCCTTCGGGACAGCCGCGGCTACACCTTC.